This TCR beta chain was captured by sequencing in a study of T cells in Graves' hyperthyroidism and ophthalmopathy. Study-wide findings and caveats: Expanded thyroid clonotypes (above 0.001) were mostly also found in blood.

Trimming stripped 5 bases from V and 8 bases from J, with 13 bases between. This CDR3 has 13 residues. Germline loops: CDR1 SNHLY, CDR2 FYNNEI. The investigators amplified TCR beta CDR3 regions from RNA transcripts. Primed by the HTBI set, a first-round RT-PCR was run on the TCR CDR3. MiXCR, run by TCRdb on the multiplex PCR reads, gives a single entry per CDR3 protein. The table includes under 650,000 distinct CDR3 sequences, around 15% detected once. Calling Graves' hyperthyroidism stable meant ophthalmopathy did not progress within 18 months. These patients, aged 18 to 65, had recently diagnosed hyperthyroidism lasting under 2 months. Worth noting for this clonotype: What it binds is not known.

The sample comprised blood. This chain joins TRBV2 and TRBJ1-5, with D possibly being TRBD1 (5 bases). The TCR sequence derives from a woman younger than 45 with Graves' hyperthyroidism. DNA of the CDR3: TGTGCCAGCAGTTCTCGCAGGGAGGAGCCCCAGCATTTT. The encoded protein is CASSSRREEPQHF.